This TCR beta chain was sequenced in a study of cytomegalovirus exposure and HLA in healthy donors. Study-wide results and limits: Clonal expansion was found to be greater in HLA-associated TCR beta chains than in equally common others in a later analysis. V- and J-gene trimming in TCR beta was tied to a missense DCLRE1C variant by an analysis performed later. Available immune exposure information covered CMV serostatus only.

PCR employed 60 Vbeta and 13 Jbeta primers. Method: immunoSEQ multiplex PCR; TCRdb's copy keeps in-frame clones and lacks some. The sample lists 110,000 or so clones; 70% to 80% were seen once. Comment on this clone: Its antigen is undetermined. This CDR3 is also generated by other DNA sequences in the sample.

With 4 bases removed from V and 1 base from J, the gap between germline ends came to 5 bases. Per the germline V gene, CDR1 is SGDLS and CDR2 is YYNGEE. The CDR3 is made up of 12 amino acids. This sequence originates from a woman in her thirties in good health and CMV-seropositive. The sequencing sample was made of PBMCs. The chain couples TRBV9 to TRBJ2-5; D gene unclear. The CDR3 loop reads CASSPSQETQYF. CDR3 DNA: TGTGCCAGCAGCCCATCCCAAGAGACCCAGTACTTC.